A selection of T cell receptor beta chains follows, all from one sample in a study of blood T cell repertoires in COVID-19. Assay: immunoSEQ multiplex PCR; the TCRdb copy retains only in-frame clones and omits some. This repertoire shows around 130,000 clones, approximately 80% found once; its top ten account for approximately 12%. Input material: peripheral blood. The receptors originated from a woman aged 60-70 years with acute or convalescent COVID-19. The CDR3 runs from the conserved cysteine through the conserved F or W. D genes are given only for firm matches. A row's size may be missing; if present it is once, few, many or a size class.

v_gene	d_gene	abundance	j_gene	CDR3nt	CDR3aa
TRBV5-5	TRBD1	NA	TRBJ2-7	TGTGCCAGCAGCCTTCTGCCCGGACAGGGAGAGTACGAGCAGTACTTC	CASSLLPGQGEYEQYF
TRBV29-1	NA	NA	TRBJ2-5	TGCAGCGTTGTAGTTTATGGGGGGGCTCGGGAGACCCAGTACTTC	CSVVVYGGARETQYF
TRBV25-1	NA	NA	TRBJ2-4	TGTGCCAGCAGTGGCTTAGAAAACATTCAGTACTTC	CASSGLENIQYF
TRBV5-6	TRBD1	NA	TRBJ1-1	TGTGCCAGCAGCCGTACAGGGGGTGGCACTGAAGCTTTCTTT	CASSRTGGGTEAFF
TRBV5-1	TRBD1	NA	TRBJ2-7	TGCGCCAGCAGTACGGGACAGGGGGGTGAGCAGTACTTC	CASSTGQGGEQYF
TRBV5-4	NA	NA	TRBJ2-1	TGTGCCAGCAGGGCGGGGACGAGCTCCTACAATGAGCAGTTCTTC	CASRAGTSSYNEQFF
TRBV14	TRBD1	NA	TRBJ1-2	TGTGCCAGCAGCCAAGAAGGGACAGGGGTCTCAATCTTC	CASSQEGTGVSIF
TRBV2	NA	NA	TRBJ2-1	TGTGCCAGCAGTGATTTTAAGTCGAGGGCGTGGGGGCCGGGAGAGCAGTTCTTC	CASSDFKSRAWGPGEQFF
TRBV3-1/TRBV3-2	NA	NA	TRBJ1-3	TGTGCCAGCATGAGCCCTGGAAACACCATATATTTT	CASMSPGNTIYF
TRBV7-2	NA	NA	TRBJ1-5	TGTGCCAGCAGCTCTCAGGGGTATCAGCCCCAGCATTTT	CASSSQGYQPQHF
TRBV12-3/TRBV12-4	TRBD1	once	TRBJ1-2	TGTGCCAGCAGTCCCCGGGACAGCTATGGCTACACCTTC	CASSPRDSYGYTF
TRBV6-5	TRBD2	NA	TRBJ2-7	TGTGCCAGCAGTTTCTACGGGGGGGGAGAGCAGTACTTC	CASSFYGGGEQYF
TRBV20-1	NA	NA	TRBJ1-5	TGCAGTGCTAGTTCTAGGGGTAATCAGCCCCAGCATTTT	CSASSRGNQPQHF
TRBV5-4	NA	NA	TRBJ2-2	TGTGCCAGCAGCTTGGCCCCGGAGGGGCCTTACACCGGGGAGCTGTTTTTT	CASSLAPEGPYTGELFF
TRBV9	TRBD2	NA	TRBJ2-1	TGTGCCAGCAGCCCGTCGGGGGGGTCCCTCGTGGATGAGCAGTTCTTC	CASSPSGGSLVDEQFF
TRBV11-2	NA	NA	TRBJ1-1	TGTGCCAGCAGCTTAAGTAGAACTGAAGCTTTCTTT	CASSLSRTEAFF
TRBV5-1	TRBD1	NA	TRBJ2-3	TGCGCCAGCAGTACAGGGGGGCTTACTAGCACAGATACGCAGTATTTT	CASSTGGLTSTDTQYF
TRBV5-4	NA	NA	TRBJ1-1	TGTGCCAGCAGCTTGGCCAAGGGGCCTGGGTCTGAAGCTTTCTTT	CASSLAKGPGSEAFF
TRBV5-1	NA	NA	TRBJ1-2	TGCGCCAGCAGCCCCGGGGGAGTCAACTATGGCTACACCTTC	CASSPGGVNYGYTF
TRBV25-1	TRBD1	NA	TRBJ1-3	TGTGCCAGCCGCGGACAGGGGGCTGGAAACACCATATATTTT	CASRGQGAGNTIYF
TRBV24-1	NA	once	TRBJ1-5	TGTGCCACCAGTGGGGGACCGGGACTTAATCAGCCCCAGCATTTT	CATSGGPGLNQPQHF
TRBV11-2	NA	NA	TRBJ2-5	TGTGCCAGCGCCCCCAGGGAGACCCAGTACTTC	CASAPRETQYF
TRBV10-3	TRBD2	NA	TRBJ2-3	TGTGCCATCAGTGACCGCGGGGGGGCCGAAGATACGCAGTATTTT	CAISDRGGAEDTQYF